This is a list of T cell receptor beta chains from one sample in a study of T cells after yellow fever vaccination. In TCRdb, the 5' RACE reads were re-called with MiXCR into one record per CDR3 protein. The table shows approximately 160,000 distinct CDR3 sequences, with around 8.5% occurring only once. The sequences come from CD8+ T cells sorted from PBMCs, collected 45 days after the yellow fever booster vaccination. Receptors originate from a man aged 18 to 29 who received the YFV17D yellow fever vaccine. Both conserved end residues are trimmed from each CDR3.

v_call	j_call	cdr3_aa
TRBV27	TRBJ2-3	ASRAVEGTDTQY
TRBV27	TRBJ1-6	ASSSLPVTALH
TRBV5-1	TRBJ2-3	ASSVGRLAGGMDTQY
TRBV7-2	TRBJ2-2	ASSRTVNTGELF
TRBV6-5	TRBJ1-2	ASSTSGNGYT
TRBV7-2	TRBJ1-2	ASSFLPGGYT
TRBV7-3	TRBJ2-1	ASSPTPLGGNEQF
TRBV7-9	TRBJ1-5	ASSPPVGQGRNQPQH
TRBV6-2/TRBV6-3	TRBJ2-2	ASRTGGTGELF
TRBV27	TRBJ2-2	ASSLLAHTGELF
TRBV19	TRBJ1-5	ASSIGGSLGNQPQH
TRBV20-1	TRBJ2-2	SAQPRGRVAGELF
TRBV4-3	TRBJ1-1	ASSQGLLNTEAF
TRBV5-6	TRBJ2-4	ASSIRPGLAGEDIQY
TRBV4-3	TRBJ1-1	ASSQDSSGASAF
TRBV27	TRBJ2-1	ASIGFSGGLYNEQF
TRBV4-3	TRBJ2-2	ASSPFSGGTGELF
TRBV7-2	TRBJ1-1	ASSRNKLNTEAF
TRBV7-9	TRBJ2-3	ASSWLAGSTDTQY
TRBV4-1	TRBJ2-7	ASSPTGQGYEQY
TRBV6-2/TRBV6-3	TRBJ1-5	ASSYGAGDQPQH
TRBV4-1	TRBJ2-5	ASSPWTSGRHQETQY
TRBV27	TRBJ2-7	ASGLRGDDSYEQY
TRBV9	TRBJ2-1	ASSVRGVHNEQF
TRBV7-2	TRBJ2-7	ASRPRTPYYEQY